This T cell receptor beta chain was retrieved from a study of regulatory T cells in long-lasting Graves disease. General study results and limits: Fewer public clonotypes were shared by new patients (approximately 1,000) than by persistent patients (about 3,000).

The CDR3 is 16 amino acids. With 4 bases clipped from V and 3 bases from J, the junction kept 6 bases outside the gene matches. CDR1 is DFQATT and CDR2 is SNEGSKA in the germline V gene (reference sequence). About this clonotype: Antigen specificity is unknown.

Time point specified: persistent/refractory GD, antithyroid drugs over 5 years with positive TRAb. Extracted PBMC RNA gave rise to the TCR library. Patients were enrolled at an endocrinology department in Xi'an, China. Libraries of TCR beta came from iRepertoire HTBI primers plus Arm-PCR of CDR3 regions. TCRdb redid the calling of the multiplex PCR reads with MiXCR, one entry per CDR3 protein. The sample has some 370,000 distinct CDR3 sequences, around 21% seen once. V is TRBV20-1 and J is TRBJ2-1, with 13 bases fitting TRBD2. The sequence came from a female donor with Graves disease. The starting material was peripheral blood mononuclear cells (PBMCs), obtained when the disease was refractory, from a patient treated with antithyroid drugs. CDR3 DNA: TGCAGTGCTACAGGACTAGCGGGAGATAGCTACAATGAGCAGTTCTTC. This codes for CSATGLAGDSYNEQFF.